This passage covers 21 T cell receptor beta chains from one sample sequenced in a study of human T cells and chemical hapten exposure. Stated time point: patch test 1, 2 weeks after DPC sensitization. Treatment defined: therapeutic diphenylcyclopropenone sensitization with weekly scalp DPC. From the RACE reads, TCRdb called clonotypes with MiXCR, one entry per CDR3 protein. The sample carries more than 70,000 distinct CDR3 sequences, approximately 12% recorded once. The starting material was whole blood, obtained in connection with sensitization to the hapten diphenylcyclopropenone (DPC). These receptors came from a woman aged 60-75 years with alopecia areata. Some clones in this sample may be carry-over from other donors' samples.

This clonotype was seen at least ten times. The chain employs TRBV20-1 and TRBJ1-2; TRBD1 matches at 8 bases. Germline-derived CDR1 and CDR2 are DFQATT and SNEGSKA (reference sequence). After removal of 5 bases from V and 5 bases from J, the junction contained 7 bases not matched to a gene. This CDR3 comprises 13 residues. The CDR3 loop reads CSAPRTGSYGYTF. CDR3 DNA sequence: TGCAGTGCTCCAAGGACAGGGAGTTATGGCTACACCTTC.

There are a few counts of this clonotype. V gene TRBV18 combines with J gene TRBJ2-7; D perhaps matches TRBD2 (5 bases). V was clipped by 3 bases and J by 7 bases, with 13 bases between them. Germline CDR1 KGHSH, CDR2 LQKENI. CDR3 length: 13 amino acids. CDR3 nucleotides: TGTGCCAGCTCACCCCTGGACTCAGTGGAGCAGTACTTC. As protein: CASSPLDSVEQYF.

This clonotype was detected ten times or more. The chain recombines TRBV13 with TRBJ2-4, with 8 bases identical to TRBD1. The CDR3 consists of 11 residues. Per the germline V gene, CDR1 is PRHDT and CDR2 is FYEKMQ (reference sequence). V lost 5 bases to trimming and J lost 15 bases; unmatched junction nucleotides: 6. In DNA, the CDR3 is TGTGCCAGCAGCCGACAGGGGATCGTGTACTTC. It encodes CASSRQGIVYF.

This clonotype showed up many times. This chain uses TRBV5-1 with TRBJ2-2; D remains unclear. CDR3 size: 16 residues. Trimming removed 0 bases from V and 3 bases from J, with 12 bases in between. Germline loops: CDR1 SGHRS, CDR2 YFSETQ. The CDR3 region is CASSLAGAGDTGELFF. The DNA of the CDR3 is TGCGCCAGCAGCTTGGCCGGCGCTGGGGACACCGGGGAGCTGTTTTTT.

This clonotype was counted at least ten times. V is TRBV2 and J is TRBJ2-7; 8 bases match TRBD1. V gave up 7 bases and J gave up 3 bases; unmatched junction bases: 5. CDR1 is SNHLY and CDR2 is FYNNEI in the germline V gene. The CDR3 contains 13 residues. CDR3 amino acids: CASTEDRVYEQYF. The CDR3 region has the DNA TGTGCCAGCACCGAGGACAGGGTCTACGAGCAGTACTTC.

The sample holds a few counts of this clonotype. The chain employs TRBV12-3 or TRBV12-4 and TRBJ1-1; 7 positions agree with TRBD1. With 5 bases clipped from V and 0 bases from J, the junction kept 6 bases outside the gene matches. The CDR3 contains 15 residues. CDR3 residues: CASSRNTGVNTEAFF. The DNA for the CDR3 is TGTGCCAGCAGTCGAAACACAGGGGTGAACACTGAAGCTTTCTTT.

This clonotype was recorded a few times. The gene calls are TRBV6-6 and TRBJ2-7; D call uncertain. Germline V lookup: CDR1 MNHNY, CDR2 SVGAGI (reference sequence). The V end lost 2 bases, the J end lost 5 bases, and 10 bases lay between the germline ends. This CDR3 comprises 13 residues. CDR3 DNA: TGTGCCAGCAGTTACGGGGATCCCGACGAGCAGTACTTC. It is translated as CASSYGDPDEQYF.

The sample holds many counts of this clonotype. The V gene is TRBV20-1, the J gene TRBJ1-2; 8 bases are a match to TRBD1. After removal of 3 bases from V and 4 bases from J, the junction contained 7 bases not matched to a gene. The CDR3 extends over 14 amino acids. Germline CDR1 and CDR2: DFQATT and SNEGSKA (reference sequence). The CDR3 here is CSASELTGVYGYTF. The CDR3 bases are TGCAGTGCTAGTGAACTGACAGGGGTCTATGGCTACACCTTC.

This clonotype was seen repeatedly, ten times or more. The V call is TRBV5-5, the J call TRBJ1-4; D remains unclear. CDR3 size: 15 residues. CDR1 and CDR2 (germline): SGHKS, YYEKEE (reference sequence). Deletions cut 4 bases from V and 8 bases from J, with 18 bases between. DNA of the CDR3: TGTGCCAGCAGCGCCCCCGGACTGAGCTCCGAAAAACTGTTTTTT. Amino acids: CASSAPGLSSEKLFF.

In its sample, this clonotype was seen a few times. The chain recombines TRBV2 with TRBJ2-1, with 7 nucleotides matching TRBD2. The CDR3 consists of 15 residues. The germline gives CDR1 SNHLY, CDR2 FYNNEI. Trimming cost V 5 bases and J 4 bases; bases outside gene matches: 8. The CDR3 DNA reads TGTGCCAGCAGTCCCCAAGCGGGGCAATACAATGAGCAGTTCTTC. It translates to CASSPQAGQYNEQFF.

This clonotype was seen repeatedly, ten times or more. The gene calls are TRBV4-2 and TRBJ1-2; D gene unclear. V was clipped by 1 base and J by 2 bases, with 8 bases between them. Germline V CDR1 and CDR2: LGHNA, YNFKEQ. The CDR3 runs to 14 residues. CDR3 protein: CASSQVPDNYGYTF. In nucleotides, the CDR3 is TGTGCCAGCAGCCAAGTCCCTGACAACTATGGCTACACCTTC.

This clonotype came up a few times. The chain joins TRBV27 to TRBJ2-1; unclear D gene. The CDR3 contains 12 residues. In germline, CDR1 is MNHEY, CDR2 SMNVEV (reference sequence). The V and J ends lost 5 bases and 4 bases respectively, with 6 bases between them. The CDR3 coding sequence is TGTGCCAGCAGTCGTTGGTACAATGAGCAGTTCTTC. The encoded protein is CASSRWYNEQFF.

This clonotype has a handful of counts. This chain connects TRBV5-1 to TRBJ1-1; 11 positions match TRBD1. With 3 bases clipped from V and 12 bases from J, the junction kept 7 bases outside the gene matches. CDR3 length: 13 residues. Germline V gene lookup returns CDR1 SGHRS and CDR2 YFSETQ. CDR3 nucleotides: TGCGCCAGCAGCTCCGGACAGGGGGCTATAACTTTCTTT. Its protein product is CASSSGQGAITFF. The full variable domain, in which reference TRBV5-1 and TRBJ1-1 provide the parts outside the CDR3, is KAGVTQTPRYLIKTRGQQVTLSCSPISGHRSVSWYQQTPGQGLQFLFEYFSETQRNKGNFPGRFSGRQFSNSRSEMNVSTLELGDSALYLCASSSGQGAITFFGQGTRLTVV.

This clonotype was seen at least ten times. The chain uses TRBV11-2 and TRBJ2-3; the D is unclear. Germline V gene sequence: CDR1 SGHAT, CDR2 FQNNGV. The germline V and J ends were trimmed by 1 base and 10 bases, with 12 bases remaining between them. CDR3 length equals 13 residues. CDR3 region: CASSLVLTQAQYF. The CDR3 nucleotides read TGTGCCAGCAGCTTAGTCCTGACCCAAGCGCAGTATTTT.

This clonotype turned up a few times. This chain connects TRBV6-5 to TRBJ2-7; the D is unclear. The germline CDR1 and CDR2 sequences are MNHEY and SVGAGI. Trimming took 6 bases from V and 5 from J, leaving 14 bases between them. The CDR3 has 13 residues. CDR3 protein: CASRPPSRHEQYF. DNA of the CDR3: TGTGCCAGCAGGCCTCCGAGCAGGCACGAGCAGTACTTC.

This clonotype was found many times. This rearrangement joins TRBV20-1 to TRBJ2-5, with 9 bases fitting TRBD1. J lost 2 bases, V lost 3 bases, and 7 bases had no gene match. The length of the CDR3 is 15 residues. Germline CDR1 reads DFQATT; CDR2 reads SNEGSKA (reference sequence). The CDR3: CSASLDRGVQETQYF. CDR3 bases: TGCAGTGCTAGTTTGGACAGGGGTGTTCAAGAGACCCAGTACTTC.

This clonotype has more than one count but fewer than ten. The gene calls are TRBV29-1 and TRBJ2-5; the D is unclear. The germline gives CDR1 SQVTM, CDR2 ANQGSEA. CDR3 size: 13 residues. Trimming pared 6 bases from V and 5 bases from J, leaving 16 bases between. CDR3 nucleotide sequence: TGCAGCGTCGGCCCGGACCCTTCGGAGACCCAGTACTTC. This sequence encodes CSVGPDPSETQYF.

This clonotype was recorded at least ten times. The V and J genes are TRBV12-3 or TRBV12-4 and TRBJ2-1; D ambiguous. This CDR3 contains 14 residues. Trimming removed 3 bases from V and 0 bases from J, with 6 bases in between. The CDR3 DNA reads as TGTGCCAGCAGTTTTTCTACCTCCTACAATGAGCAGTTCTTC. Translating gives CASSFSTSYNEQFF.

This clonotype appeared a few times. The chain has TRBV10-2 and TRBJ1-3; D is possibly TRBD1 (6 bases). The CDR3 has 13 residues. CDR1 WSHSY and CDR2 SAAADI come from the germline V gene. Trimming stripped 6 bases from V and 1 base from J, with 7 bases between. For the CDR3, the DNA is TGCGCCAGCAGAGGGACATCTGGAAACACCATATATTTT. Its translation: CASRGTSGNTIYF.

This clonotype was observed a handful of times. CDR3 bases: TGTGCCAGCAGCTTGCAGGGGGTATACAATGAGCAGTTCTTC. It codes for CASSLQGVYNEQFF. This chain joins TRBV7-2 and TRBJ2-1, with 7 nucleotides matching TRBD1. Germline values: CDR1 SGHTA, CDR2 FQGNSA. V was clipped by 3 bases and J by 4 bases; unmatched bases: 3. This CDR3 has 14 residues.

This clonotype was detected ten times or more. The chain uses TRBV29-1 and TRBJ1-5; D unclear. V was shortened by 4 bases and J by 2 bases, with 6 bases between the two germline ends. The CDR3 sequence is 12 residues long. Germline V lookup: CDR1 SQVTM, CDR2 ANQGSEA. The CDR3 DNA reads TGCAGCGTTGCGTTTCGCAATCAGCCCCAGCATTTT. As protein: CSVAFRNQPQHF.